Sequencing of this TCR beta chain was carried out in a study of Graves' ophthalmopathy and Graves' hyperthyroidism. Study observations and caveats: The study's model predicted ophthalmopathy progression at 70.59% sensitivity and approximately 78% specificity. Sensitivity reached 85% to 90% and specificity roughly 82% for a 13-signature model separating ophthalmopathy from stable hyperthyroidism. Blood also carried most expanded thyroid clonotypes exceeding 0.001 frequency.

Many counts were recorded for this clonotype. Its antigen is unidentified. As the template, RNA transcripts were used to amplify TCR beta CDR3 regions. HTBI primers were employed in first-round RT-PCR, then a second-round multiplex PCR followed. TCRdb reprocessed the multiplex PCR reads with MiXCR, giving one entry per CDR3 protein. The repertoire consists of roughly 1.1 million distinct CDR3 sequences, with about 36% occurring once and the leading ten covering roughly 11%. Germline values: CDR1 LNHDA, CDR2 SQIVND (reference sequence). The CDR3 loop spans 14 amino acids. Between the trimmed V and J ends, which lost 4 bases and 1 base, there was a span of 10 bases.

This TCR derives from an adult man with Graves' hyperthyroidism. The rearrangement joins TRBV19 to TRBJ1-1; D is perhaps TRBD1 (6 bases). The sequenced sample was peripheral blood or thyroid tissue (not recorded which). CDR3 DNA sequence: TGTGCCAGTAGTAAACAGGGCCGGAACACTGAAGCTTTCTTT. Its protein is CASSKQGRNTEAFF.